The next 10 T cell receptor beta chains were all read from a single sample in a study of CD8+CD57+ T cells in acquired aplastic anemia. Genomic DNA constituted the template upon which TCR beta VDJ and CDR3 profiling was performed. TCRdb processed the reads anew with MiXCR; each CDR3 protein has one entry. The table lists around 180,000 distinct CDR3 sequences, about 50% of them singletons. An expansion of CD8+CD57+ cells by flow cytometry had been shown in patients chosen for sequencing. Sample: sorted CD4+, CD8+, or CD8+CD57+ T cells (not recorded which) from PBMCs. All receptors come from a human donor with aplastic anemia.

Of note for this clonotype: At one of its ends the junction is not consistent with the germline gene, which may arise from a read error. The chain combines TRBV7-6 with TRBJ1-1, with D perhaps TRBD1 (6 bases). The V gene's germline CDR1 is SGHVS and CDR2 FNYEAQ. This CDR3 region has 13 residues. CDR3: CASSWGPDTEAFF. For the CDR3, the DNA is TGCGCCAGCAGCTGGGGGCCAGACACTGAAGCTTTCTTT.

The chain uses TRBV7-8 and TRBJ1-5, with TRBD1 identical over 7 bases. Germline CDR1 is SGHVS and CDR2 is FQNEAQ. Unmatched junction bases numbered 11, after V lost 5 bases and J lost 7 bases. The CDR3 runs to 15 residues. The CDR3 here is CASSLAGGRGQPQHF. CDR3 nucleotides: TGTGCCAGCAGCCTGGCGGGGGGCAGGGGGCAGCCCCAGCATTTT.

The chain carries TRBV20-1 and TRBJ1-2; unclear D gene. Germline values: CDR1 DFQATT, CDR2 SNEGSKA (reference sequence). The CDR3 runs to 13 residues. V gave up 5 bases and J gave up 4 bases, with 14 bases separating them. DNA for the CDR3: TGCAGTGCTGGCTCGGCAGCGGTCTATGGCTACACCTTC. It yields the protein CSAGSAAVYGYTF.

With regard to this clonotype: Because the CDR3 is missing its conserved closing phenylalanine or tryptophan, this is likely a read error. This chain's CDR3 is CASSSVRQGTSRFAEAFS. DNA of the CDR3: TGTGCCAGCAGCTCTGTCAGACAGGGGACGTCGAGGTTTGCTGAAGCTTTCTCT. This chain links TRBV13 with TRBJ1-1, with TRBD1 matching over 8 bases. The length of the CDR3 is 18 residues. The junction had 19 bases not matched to a gene; V was cut back by 4 bases and J by 6 bases. Germline CDR1 reads PRHDT; CDR2 reads FYEKMQ (reference sequence).

This clonotype appeared many times. The rearrangement uses TRBV20-1 and TRBJ1-5; D is uncertain. In germline, CDR1 is DFQATT, CDR2 SNEGSKA (reference sequence). This CDR3 contains 13 residues. The V gene lost 5 bases and the J gene lost 6 bases, with 14 bases spanning the gap. CDR3 in DNA: TGCAGTGCTCCCGACCCATCGAGTCAGCCCCAGCATTTT. It codes for CSAPDPSSQPQHF.

This sequence joins TRBV15 and TRBJ1-1; 9 nucleotides line up with TRBD1. The CDR3 spans 14 residues. J was trimmed by 4 bases and V by 4 bases; bases with no gene match: 4. Germline values: CDR1 LNHNV, CDR2 YYDKDF (reference sequence). The CDR3 sequence: CATSTGQGSTEAFF. In DNA, the CDR3 is TGTGCCACCAGCACCGGACAGGGGAGCACTGAAGCTTTCTTT.

This clonotype was picked up many times. In DNA form, the CDR3 reads TGCGCCAGCAGCCAAGATTACAATCAGCCCCAGCATTTT. It encodes CASSQDYNQPQHF. The chain combines TRBV4-1 with TRBJ1-5, with D hard to call. Trimming took 0 bases from V and 3 from J, leaving 3 bases between them. CDR3 length: 13 amino acids. Germline CDR1 is MGHRA and CDR2 is YSYEKL.

The CDR3 loop reads CATSAPAVRRSEQYF. Here the CDR3 DNA reads TGTGCCACCAGTGCCCCCGCGGTGAGGAGGAGCGAGCAGTACTTC. The chain has TRBV24-1 and TRBJ2-7, with a tentative D call TRBD2 (5 bases). CDR1 and CDR2 from the germline V gene are KGHDR and SFDVKD. Trimming pared 5 bases from V and 6 bases from J, leaving 19 bases between. The CDR3 loop spans 15 amino acids.

Worth noting for this clonotype: A much bigger clone sits one base away, suggesting this may be a read error. The chain is built from TRBV5-8 and TRBJ1-5; 9 bases fit TRBD1. Germline V gene data show CDR1 as SGHTS and CDR2 as YDEGEE. The junction had 4 bases not matched to a gene; V was cut back by 4 bases and J by 5 bases. The CDR3 has 14 residues. This CDR3 reads CASSLRTGDQPQHF. For the CDR3, the DNA is TGTGCCAGCAGCCTTAGGACAGGGGATCAGCCCCAGCATTTT. The whole variable domain, filled in from reference TRBV5-8 and TRBJ1-5, reads EAGVTQSPTHLIKTRGQQATLRCSPISGHTSVYWYQQALGLGLQFLLWYDEGEERNRGNFPPRFSGRQFPNYSSELNVNALELEDSALYLCASSLRTGDQPQHFGDGTRLSIL.

This clonotype was counted a single time. The chain uses TRBV5-4 and TRBJ2-1; D gene ambiguous. Trimming took 3 bases from V and 8 from J, leaving 9 bases between them. CDR1 is SGHNT, CDR2 YYREEE, per germline (reference sequence). The CDR3 is 12 residues long. The CDR3 loop is CASSSSWDEQFF. CDR3 coding DNA: TGTGCCAGCAGCTCAAGCTGGGATGAGCAGTTCTTC.